Shown below are 16 T cell receptor beta chains from a single sample sequenced in a study of Ad26.COV2.S vaccination and SARS-CoV-2 variants. Stated treatment: 19 received Ad26.COV2.S at low or high dose, single or two shots; 5 received placebo; per-sample allocation not given. Sampling occurred on day 63 after the first vaccine or placebo injection. Sequencing used immunoSEQ multiplex PCR; TCRdb keeps in-frame clones, though not all of them. The sample contains around 500,000 clones, 89% of which appear only once. The sequences come from peripheral blood, collected in a trial of Ad26.COV2.S vaccine versus placebo. Receptors originate from a person between 18 and 60 years old who received the Ad26.COV2.S COVID-19 vaccine or a placebo.

The CDR3 sequence is CASTRVRGSGGYTF. In DNA form, the CDR3 reads TGTGCCAGCACCCGAGTGCGGGGATCCGGTGGCTACACCTTC. This rearrangement joins TRBV6-5 to TRBJ1-2; D is unresolved. Germline CDR1 reads MNHEY; CDR2 reads SVGAGI. The CDR3 extends over 14 amino acids. Trimming removed 7 bases from V and 7 bases from J, with 19 bases in between.

In its sample, this clone was seen once. This sequence joins TRBV6-6 and TRBJ1-3, with 8 bases matching TRBD1. The ends lost 2 bases at V and 3 bases at J; junction bases unmatched: 0. Germline values: CDR1 MNHNY, CDR2 SVGAGI (reference sequence). The CDR3 runs to 14 residues. The CDR3 protein is CASSYGTGGNTIYF. For the CDR3, the DNA is TGTGCCAGCAGTTACGGGACAGGTGGAAACACCATATATTTT.

DNA of the CDR3: TGTGCCAGCAGCCAAGAGGACGGGACAGTGGGTGAAAAACTGTTTTTT. It codes for CASSQEDGTVGEKLFF. The V and J genes are TRBV3-1 (or the pseudogene TRBV3-2) and TRBJ1-4, with 7 bases matching TRBD1. This CDR3 comprises 16 residues. Germline-derived CDR1 and CDR2 are LGHDT and YNNKEL (reference sequence). V shed 0 bases and J 7 bases; nucleotides not matched to a gene: 8.

This chain uses TRBV10-2 with TRBJ2-7, with TRBD2 matching 9 bases. This CDR3 region has 15 residues. Germline CDR1 and CDR2: WSHSY and SAAADI. The trim removed 4 bases at V and 2 bases at J, leaving 6 bases unmatched. The DNA of the CDR3 is TGCGCCAGCAGTGGGGGGCTAGCGGGAACCTACGAGCAGTACTTC. Encoded protein: CASSGGLAGTYEQYF.

The gene calls are TRBV28 and TRBJ1-4; the D gene is possibly TRBD1 (5 bases). Germline V lookup: CDR1 MDHEN, CDR2 SYDVKM. The CDR3 has 16 amino acids. Trimming cost V 4 bases and J 7 bases, with 19 bases left between them. CDR3 residues: CASSSPGRDVSEKLFF. The CDR3 DNA follows: TGTGCCAGCAGTTCTCCGGGACGGGATGTCAGTGAAAAACTGTTTTTT.

The V call is TRBV19, the J call TRBJ1-1; D is perhaps TRBD1 (5 bases). This CDR3 is built from 11 residues. V lost 10 bases to trimming and J lost 5 bases, with 11 bases between them. The germline CDR1 and CDR2 sequences are LNHDA and SQIVND (reference sequence). The CDR3 reads CATRRGTEAFF. The CDR3 DNA is TGTGCCACCAGGCGGGGGACTGAAGCTTTCTTT. Combining the CDR3 with reference TRBV19 and TRBJ1-1 gives the whole variable domain DGGITQSPKYLFRKEGQNVTLSCEQNLNHDAMYWYRQDPGQGLRLIYYSQIVNDFQKGDIAEGYSVSREKKESFPLTVTSAQKNPTAFYLCATRRGTEAFFGQGTRLTVV.

This chain joins TRBV27 and TRBJ1-6; 7 bases map to TRBD1. Germline V gene lookup returns CDR1 MNHEY and CDR2 SMNVEV (reference sequence). The CDR3 is made up of 14 amino acids. Losses at the gene ends were 5 bases for V and 11 bases for J; bases not matched to a gene: 9. CDR3 amino acids: CASSPQGGLAPLHF. DNA of the CDR3: TGTGCCAGCAGTCCCCAGGGGGGATTAGCACCCCTCCACTTT.

This clone came up once. The sample contains more than one DNA sequence encoding this CDR3. This rearrangement joins TRBV7-2 to TRBJ2-4, with TRBD2 matching 10 bases. The CDR3 has 15 amino acids. J was trimmed by 2 bases and V by 3 bases; bases with no gene match: 1. The germline V gene encodes CDR1 SGHTA and CDR2 FQGNSA. The CDR3 nucleotides are TGTGCCAGCAGCTTTAGCGGGGGGACCAAAAACATTCAGTACTTC. Its translation is CASSFSGGTKNIQYF.

The V call is TRBV6-2 or TRBV6-3, the J call TRBJ2-7; TRBD2 aligns across 7 bases. From germline, CDR1 is MNHEY and CDR2 SVGEGT. The V gene end was trimmed by 5 bases and the J gene end by 6 bases; junction bases not matched to a gene: 10. The CDR3 has 14 amino acids. The CDR3 loop is CASSASGISPEQYF. CDR3 in DNA: TGTGCCAGCAGTGCGAGCGGGATATCTCCCGAGCAGTACTTC.

The chain employs TRBV19 and TRBJ1-5; TRBD1 agrees at 7 bases. Germline values: CDR1 LNHDA, CDR2 SQIVND (reference sequence). This CDR3 region has 16 residues. The V and J ends lost 6 bases and 3 bases, in that order; junction bases with no gene match: 11. The CDR3: CASRRLGGGNNQPQHF. The CDR3 coding sequence is TGTGCCAGTAGGAGACTAGGGGGCGGTAACAATCAGCCCCAGCATTTT.

The chain joins TRBV11-2 to TRBJ2-1, with 13 positions matching TRBD2. Germline V gene lookup returns CDR1 SGHAT and CDR2 FQNNGV. V trimming: 5 bases; J trimming: 0 bases; junction bases outside the gene matches: 7. The CDR3 contains 18 residues. The CDR3 is CASSPGTSGAPSYNEQFF. The CDR3 DNA reads TGTGCCAGCAGCCCCGGGACTAGCGGGGCTCCCTCCTACAATGAGCAGTTCTTC.

This clone was observed a handful of times. The chain employs TRBV6-5 and TRBJ2-2, with 8 bases matching TRBD2. This CDR3 region has 15 residues. The V gene end was trimmed by 3 bases and the J gene end by 1 base; junction bases not matched to a gene: 1. The germline V gene encodes CDR1 MNHEY and CDR2 SVGAGI. The CDR3 loop is CASSYLAGNTGELFF. The DNA of the CDR3 is TGTGCCAGCAGTTATCTAGCGGGGAACACCGGGGAGCTGTTTTTT.

V gene TRBV4-1 combines with J gene TRBJ1-1, with D uncertain. This CDR3 has 14 residues. Trimming cost V 1 base and J 4 bases, with 10 bases left between them. Germline values: CDR1 MGHRA, CDR2 YSYEKL. CDR3 DNA sequence: TGCGCCAGCAGCCAAGTCCGGGTTGGCACTGAAGCTTTCTTT. Its translation is CASSQVRVGTEAFF.

This clone has just a few counts. The chain recombines TRBV18 with TRBJ2-7; D remains unclear. Germline CDR1 is KGHSH and CDR2 is LQKENI. This CDR3 is 13 amino acids long. V dropped 0 bases and J dropped 4 bases, with 7 bases sitting between them. CDR3 coding DNA: TGTGCCAGCTCACCACCGGACGGGTACGAGCAGTACTTC. As protein: CASSPPDGYEQYF. Complete variable domain (other parts from reference TRBV18 and TRBJ2-7): NAGVMQNPRHLVRRRGQEARLRCSPMKGHSHVYWYRQLPEEGLKFMVYLQKENIIDESGMPKERFSAEFPKEGPSILRIQQVVRGDSAAYFCASSPPDGYEQYFGPGTRLTVT.

The rearrangement links TRBV7-2 to TRBJ2-2, with D unresolved. The V end lost 5 bases, the J end lost 5 bases, and 21 bases lay between the germline ends. Germline CDR1 reads SGHTA; CDR2 reads FQGNSA. This CDR3 region has 17 residues. This CDR3 reads CASSAAGWSGRTGELFF. The CDR3 DNA is TGTGCCAGCAGCGCCGCTGGGTGGTCTGGTCGGACCGGGGAGCTGTTTTTT.

The gene calls are TRBV7-2 and TRBJ1-6; D is perhaps TRBD1 (5 bases). Trimming cost V 5 bases and J 6 bases, with 11 bases left between them. Germline values: CDR1 SGHTA, CDR2 FQGNSA. This CDR3 comprises 14 residues. CDR3 sequence (DNA): TGTGCCAGCAGCCCGCGTGGGGGTAATTCACCCCTCCACTTT. The encoded protein is CASSPRGGNSPLHF. Combining the CDR3 with reference TRBV7-2 and TRBJ1-6 gives the whole variable domain GAGVSQSPSNKVTEKGKDVELRCDPISGHTALYWYRQSLGQGLEFLIYFQGNSAPDKSGLPSDRFSAERTGGSVSTLTIQRTQQEDSAVYLCASSPRGGNSPLHFGNGTRLTVT.